The present TCR beta chain was sequenced within a study of blood T cells in healthy people across ages. Whole-study results and caveats: In the absence of known donor CMV status, changes in expanded clonotypes were possibly confounded.

The use of a sample-barcoded 5' primer and a J-beta primer mix characterized a second PCR of roughly 7 to 11 cycles. Each CDR3 protein gets one entry after TCRdb re-called the 5' RACE reads with MiXCR. The table includes approximately 2,000,000 distinct CDR3 sequences, roughly two fifths detected once. Per germline, CDR1 SGHAT and CDR2 FQNNGV. The CDR3 has 16 amino acids. Turning to this clonotype: The antigen is not known.

The chain employs TRBV11-2 and TRBJ2-5; 9 bases match TRBD1. The J call may be in error: the DNA end matches TRBJ2-7 better. Sequencing was performed on blood. The receptor's source is a human donor in good health. CDR3 nucleotides: TGTGCCAGCAGCTTATTTTCCGGGACAGGGACCTACGAGCAGTACTTC. Residues: CASSLFSGTGTYEQYF.